This T cell receptor beta chain was captured in a study of neurological immune-mediated disorders. This clonotype was counted many times. The junction had 5 bases not matched to a gene; V was cut back by 6 bases and J by 3 bases. Germline V CDR1 and CDR2: SQVTM, ANQGSEA. The CDR3 is 15 residues long. One entry per CDR3 protein, called by TCRdb with MiXCR from the 5' RACE reads. Here the sample spans roughly 50,000 distinct CDR3 sequences, about 12% being singletons. The genes are TRBV29-1 and TRBJ2-2, with 12 bases fitting TRBD2. Sequencing was done on a sample of PBMCs. This receptor was obtained from a woman aged 55-70 years with HTLV-1-associated myelopathy (HAM/TSP). CDR3 sequence: CSVKTSGSYTGELFF. DNA of the CDR3: TGCAGCGTCAAGACTAGCGGGAGTTACACCGGGGAGCTGTTTTTT.